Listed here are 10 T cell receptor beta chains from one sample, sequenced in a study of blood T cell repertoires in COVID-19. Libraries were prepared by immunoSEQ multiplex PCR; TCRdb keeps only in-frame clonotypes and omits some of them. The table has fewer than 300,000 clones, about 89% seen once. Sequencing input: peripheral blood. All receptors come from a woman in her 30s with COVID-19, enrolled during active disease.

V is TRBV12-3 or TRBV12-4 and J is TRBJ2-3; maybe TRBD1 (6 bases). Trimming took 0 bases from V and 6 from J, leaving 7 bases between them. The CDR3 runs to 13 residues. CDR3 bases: TGTGCCAGCAGTTTAGCGGGGGCGGATACGCAGTATTTT. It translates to CASSLAGADTQYF.

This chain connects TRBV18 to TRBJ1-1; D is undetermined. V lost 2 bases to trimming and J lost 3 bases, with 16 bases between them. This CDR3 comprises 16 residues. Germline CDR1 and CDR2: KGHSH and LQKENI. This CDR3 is CASSPGGPGTDTEAFF. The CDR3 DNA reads TGTGCCAGCTCACCAGGCGGGCCGGGAACGGACACTGAAGCTTTCTTT.

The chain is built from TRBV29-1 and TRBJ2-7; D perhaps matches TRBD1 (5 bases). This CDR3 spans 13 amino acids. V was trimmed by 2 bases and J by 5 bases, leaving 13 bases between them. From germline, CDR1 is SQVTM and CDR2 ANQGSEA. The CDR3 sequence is CSVERAGIDEQYF. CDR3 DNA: TGCAGCGTTGAAAGGGCAGGGATCGACGAGCAGTACTTC.

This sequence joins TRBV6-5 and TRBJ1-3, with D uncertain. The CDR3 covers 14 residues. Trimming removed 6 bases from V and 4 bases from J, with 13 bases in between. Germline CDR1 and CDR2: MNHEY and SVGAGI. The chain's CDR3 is CASSGETIGNTIYF. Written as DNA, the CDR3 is TGTGCCAGCAGCGGGGAAACTATAGGAAACACCATATATTTT.

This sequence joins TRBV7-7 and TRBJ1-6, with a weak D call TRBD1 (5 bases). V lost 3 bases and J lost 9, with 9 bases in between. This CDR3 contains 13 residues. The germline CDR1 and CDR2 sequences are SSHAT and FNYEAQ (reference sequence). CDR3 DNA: TGTGCCAGCAGCTTCGACAGAGGTTCACCCCTCCACTTT. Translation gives CASSFDRGSPLHF.

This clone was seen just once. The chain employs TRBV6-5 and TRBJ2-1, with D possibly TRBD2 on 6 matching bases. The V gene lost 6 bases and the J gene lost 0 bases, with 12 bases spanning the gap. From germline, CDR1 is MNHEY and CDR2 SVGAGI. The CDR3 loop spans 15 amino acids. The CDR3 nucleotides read TGTGCCAGCAGCTTGACTAGTATCTCCTACAATGAGCAGTTCTTC. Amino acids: CASSLTSISYNEQFF.

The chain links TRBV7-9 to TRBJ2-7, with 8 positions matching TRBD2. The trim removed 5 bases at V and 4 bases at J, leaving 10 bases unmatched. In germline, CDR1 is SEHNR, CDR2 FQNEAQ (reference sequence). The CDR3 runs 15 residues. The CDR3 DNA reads TGTGCCAGCAGCCCACTAGCGGCGTCCGATTACGAGCAGTACTTC. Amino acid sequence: CASSPLAASDYEQYF.

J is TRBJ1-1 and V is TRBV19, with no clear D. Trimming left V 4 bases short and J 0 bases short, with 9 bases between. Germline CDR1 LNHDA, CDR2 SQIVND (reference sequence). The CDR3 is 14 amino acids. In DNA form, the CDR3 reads TGTGCCAGTAGTACAGAACACATGAACACTGAAGCTTTCTTT. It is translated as CASSTEHMNTEAFF.

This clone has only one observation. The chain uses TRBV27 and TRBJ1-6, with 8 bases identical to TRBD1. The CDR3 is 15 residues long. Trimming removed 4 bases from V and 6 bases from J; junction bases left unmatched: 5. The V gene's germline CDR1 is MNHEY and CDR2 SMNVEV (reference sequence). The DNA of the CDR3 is TGTGCCAGCAGTTGGGACAGGCCCCTTAATTCACCCCTCCACTTT. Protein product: CASSWDRPLNSPLHF.

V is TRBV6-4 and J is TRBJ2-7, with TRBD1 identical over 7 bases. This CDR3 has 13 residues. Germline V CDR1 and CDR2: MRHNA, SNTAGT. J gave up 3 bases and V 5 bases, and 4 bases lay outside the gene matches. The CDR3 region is CASSLDRVYEQYF. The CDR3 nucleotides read TGTGCCAGCAGTCTAGACAGGGTCTACGAGCAGTACTTC.